These 24 T cell receptor beta chains originate from one sample sequenced in a study of T cells after yellow fever vaccination. TCRdb re-called the 5' RACE reads through MiXCR, storing one row per CDR3 protein. The sample lists 350,000 or so distinct CDR3 sequences; roughly 7.5% were seen once. Specimen: PBMCs, collected about 49 days after the first yellow fever vaccination. The source of these receptors is a man between 18 and 29 years old who received the YFV17D yellow fever vaccine.

This chain joins TRBV6-5 and TRBJ1-5, with TRBD1 identical over 10 bases. The V gene end was trimmed by 0 bases and the J gene end by 7 bases; junction bases not matched to a gene: 12. The CDR3 length is 18 residues. The germline V gene has CDR1 MNHEY and CDR2 SVGAGI. The CDR3 bases are TGTGCCAGCAGTTACTCCGCTTTTGGGACAGGGGCGGGACAGCCCCAGCATTTT. Its protein product is CASSYSAFGTGAGQPQHF.

This clonotype was seen at least ten times. V and J are TRBV9 and TRBJ2-5; TRBD1 matches 7 bases. The germline V gene encodes CDR1 SGDLS and CDR2 YYNGEE. V lost 2 bases and J lost 2; bases outside the gene matches: 6. There are 15 residues in the CDR3. CDR3 nucleotide sequence: TGTGCCAGCAGCGTTACAGGGGCGGATCAAGAGACCCAGTACTTC. It specifies CASSVTGADQETQYF.

This clonotype has only a few counts. The J gene is TRBJ2-1, the V gene TRBV7-2; D is possibly TRBD2 (6 bases). Germline V gene sequence: CDR1 SGHTA, CDR2 FQGNSA. CDR3 size: 13 residues. The V end was cut by 3 bases, the J end by 9 bases, with 12 bases between. The CDR3 loop is CASSFNGEVEQFF. CDR3 in DNA: TGTGCCAGCAGCTTTAACGGGGAGGTTGAGCAGTTCTTC. The full variable domain, completed using reference TRBV7-2 and TRBJ2-1, is GAGVSQSPSNKVTEKGKDVELRCDPISGHTALYWYRQSLGQGLEFLIYFQGNSAPDKSGLPSDRFSAERTGGSVSTLTIQRTQQEDSAVYLCASSFNGEVEQFFGPGTRLTVL.

This clonotype is a singleton in its sample. The CDR3 spells CASSFMASYEQYV. CDR3 sequence (DNA): TGTGCCAGCAGCTTTATGGCGTCCTACGAGCAGTACGTC. The gene calls are TRBV7-2 and TRBJ2-7; no clear D. Trimming took 3 bases from V and 1 from J, leaving 7 bases between them. The CDR3 runs 13 residues. CDR1 and CDR2 (germline): SGHTA, FQGNSA.

This clonotype was seen more than once but under ten times. The genes are TRBV19 and TRBJ1-1; possibly TRBD1 for D (5 bases). CDR3 size: 15 residues. Germline-derived CDR1 and CDR2 are LNHDA and SQIVND (reference sequence). Between the trimmed V and J ends, which lost 6 bases and 3 bases, there was a span of 17 bases. The CDR3 DNA reads as TGTGCCAGTAGCCGCATCGACAGTCTTGACACTGAAGCTTTCTTT. It yields the protein CASSRIDSLDTEAFF.

The genes are TRBV20-1 and TRBJ2-5; D call uncertain. Trimming removed 0 bases from V and 2 bases from J, with 7 bases in between. Germline V lookup: CDR1 DFQATT, CDR2 SNEGSKA (reference sequence). CDR3 size: 13 residues. Here the CDR3 reads CSARDPGQETQYF. CDR3 in DNA: TGCAGTGCTAGAGATCCCGGGCAAGAGACCCAGTACTTC.

The rearrangement joins TRBV6-5 to TRBJ2-3; 8 bases fit TRBD2. Per germline, CDR1 MNHEY and CDR2 SVGAGI. The CDR3 has 13 amino acids. V trimming: 2 bases; J trimming: 5 bases; junction bases outside the gene matches: 0. This CDR3 is CASSYRGGDTQYF. CDR3 DNA: TGTGCCAGCAGTTACCGGGGGGGAGATACGCAGTATTTT.

This clonotype was detected many times. The chain combines TRBV20-1 with TRBJ2-1, with unresolved D. In germline, CDR1 is DFQATT, CDR2 SNEGSKA (reference sequence). This CDR3 spans 12 amino acids. Trimming removed 6 bases from V and 8 bases from J, with 14 bases in between. The CDR3 DNA reads TGCAGTGCCCCGAGACGGACGGATGAGCAGTTCTTC. As protein: CSAPRRTDEQFF.

This clonotype has at least ten counts. The chain uses TRBV12-3 or TRBV12-4 and TRBJ1-2; D is possibly TRBD1 (5 bases). V was clipped by 3 bases and J by 8 bases, with 16 bases between them. The CDR3 has 14 residues. CDR3 sequence (DNA): TGTGCCAGCAGTTTTCCAGGGTCCTTCGGCGGCTACACCTTC. This encodes CASSFPGSFGGYTF.

V is TRBV7-9 and J is TRBJ2-7, with a tentative D call TRBD1 (5 bases). This CDR3 contains 11 residues. CDR1 SEHNR and CDR2 FQNEAQ come from the germline V gene (reference sequence). Trimming left V 5 bases short and J 9 bases short, with 11 bases between. Written as DNA, the CDR3 is TGTGCCAGCAGCCAAAAAAGGGGGCAGTACTTC. Translation gives CASSQKRGQYF.

This clonotype appeared a few times. The chain couples TRBV4-1 to TRBJ2-4; weak D call: TRBD2 (5 bases). The V end was cut by 4 bases, the J end by 4 bases, with 17 bases between. The CDR3 sequence is 16 residues long. CDR1 MGHRA and CDR2 YSYEKL come from the germline V gene. The CDR3 loop is CASSRQTTGTKNIQYF. The CDR3, as DNA: TGCGCCAGCAGCCGCCAGACGACGGGAACAAAAAACATTCAGTACTTC.

The rearrangement uses TRBV19 and TRBJ1-1; D not resolved. V was pared by 6 bases and J by 0 bases, with 11 bases between. From germline, CDR1 is LNHDA and CDR2 SQIVND (reference sequence). The CDR3 is 14 amino acids. DNA for the CDR3: TGTGCCAGTAGGTTTCCAGCGATGAACACTGAAGCTTTCTTT. Its protein is CASRFPAMNTEAFF. The whole variable domain, remainder taken from reference TRBV19 and TRBJ1-1, is DGGITQSPKYLFRKEGQNVTLSCEQNLNHDAMYWYRQDPGQGLRLIYYSQIVNDFQKGDIAEGYSVSREKKESFPLTVTSAQKNPTAFYLCASRFPAMNTEAFFGQGTRLTVV.

This clonotype has only a few counts. This sequence joins TRBV20-1 and TRBJ1-6; possibly TRBD1 for D (5 bases). The length of the CDR3 is 17 residues. Per germline, CDR1 DFQATT and CDR2 SNEGSKA (reference sequence). The V end lost 1 base, the J end lost 0 bases, and 13 bases lay between the germline ends. The CDR3 nucleotides are TGCAGTGCTAGAGGTTCAGGGCGGAGCTCCTATAATTCACCCCTCCACTTT. It translates to CSARGSGRSSYNSPLHF.

This clonotype was seen at least ten times. This sequence joins TRBV7-2 and TRBJ2-1, with 8 bases identical to TRBD1. The ends lost 5 bases at V and 6 bases at J; junction bases unmatched: 6. Germline lookup yields CDR1 SGHTA and CDR2 FQGNSA. CDR3 length equals 14 residues. CDR3 amino acids: CASSGTGGRNEQFF. The CDR3 DNA is TGTGCCAGCAGCGGGACAGGTGGTCGCAATGAGCAGTTCTTC.

This clonotype came up a few times. The V gene is TRBV6-5, the J gene TRBJ2-5; no firm D call. Germline assignment: CDR1 MNHEY and CDR2 SVGAGI. The V gene lost 7 bases and the J gene lost 3 bases, with 9 bases spanning the gap. The CDR3 totals 12 residues. CDR3 DNA sequence: TGTGCCAGCAACTCCGAGGAAGAGACCCAGTACTTC. The encoded protein is CASNSEEETQYF.

This clonotype was found a few times. This chain joins TRBV7-2 and TRBJ2-5; TRBD2 matches 12 bases. Looked up from germline, CDR1 is SGHTA and CDR2 is FQGNSA. The CDR3 is 17 residues long. Unmatched junction bases numbered 11, after V lost 5 bases and J lost 4 bases. CDR3 DNA sequence: TGTGCCAGCAGCCCCCATATCGGACTAGCGGGGCTAGAGACCCAGTACTTC. Translating it yields CASSPHIGLAGLETQYF. Variable domain in full (rest from reference TRBV7-2 and TRBJ2-5): GAGVSQSPSNKVTEKGKDVELRCDPISGHTALYWYRQSLGQGLEFLIYFQGNSAPDKSGLPSDRFSAERTGGSVSTLTIQRTQQEDSAVYLCASSPHIGLAGLETQYFGPGTRLLVL.

This clonotype was detected only a few times. V and J are TRBV7-3 and TRBJ2-5, with D possibly matching TRBD2 (5 bases). V was clipped by 11 bases and J by 1 base, with 14 bases between them. This CDR3 region has 13 residues. CDR1 is SGHTA, CDR2 FQGTGA, per germline. The CDR3 nucleotides read TGTGCCGGGGTCGAGCGGATCCAAGAGACCCAGTACTTC. Its translation: CAGVERIQETQYF. Based on the CDR3 plus reference TRBV7-3 and TRBJ2-5, the full variable domain is GAGVSQTPSNKVTEKGKYVELRCDPISGHTALYWYRQSLGQGPEFLIYFQGTGAADDSGLPNDRFFAVRPEGSVSTLKIQRTERGDSAVYLCAGVERIQETQYFGPGTRLLVL.

This clonotype was recorded a few times. The chain joins TRBV5-1 to TRBJ1-1; perhaps TRBD1 as D (6 bases). The V gene lost 6 bases and the J gene lost 0 bases, with 21 bases spanning the gap. The germline CDR1 and CDR2 sequences are SGHRS and YFSETQ. This CDR3 is built from 17 residues. The CDR3 region is CASMTGLMGFMNTEAFF. CDR3 in DNA: TGCGCCAGCATGACAGGCCTTATGGGATTCATGAACACTGAAGCTTTCTTT.

This clonotype occurred many times. The genes are TRBV28 and TRBJ2-1; D tentatively fits TRBD1 or TRBD2 (5 bases each). This CDR3 spans 13 amino acids. The V gene lost 6 bases and the J gene lost 4 bases, with 10 bases spanning the gap. CDR1 and CDR2 (germline): MDHEN, SYDVKM. The CDR3 sequence is CASSTGAYNEQFF. DNA for the CDR3: TGTGCCAGCAGCACCGGGGCATACAATGAGCAGTTCTTC. Using reference TRBV28 and TRBJ2-1 for the parts outside the CDR3, the full variable domain is DVKVTQSSRYLVKRTGEKVFLECVQDMDHENMFWYRQDPGLGLRLIYFSYDVKMKEKGDIPEGYSVSREKKERFSLILESASTNQTSMYLCASSTGAYNEQFFGPGTRLTVL.

This clonotype was detected a few times. This sequence joins TRBV6-5 and TRBJ2-5; D not resolved. Looked up from germline, CDR1 is MNHEY and CDR2 is SVGAGI. Trimming left V 2 bases short and J 2 bases short, with 9 bases between. CDR3 length: 14 amino acids. The CDR3: CASSYRAEQETQYF. CDR3 sequence (DNA): TGTGCCAGCAGTTACCGCGCAGAACAAGAGACCCAGTACTTC.

The chain carries TRBV5-1 and TRBJ1-1; possibly TRBD1 for D (5 bases). V gave up 4 bases and J gave up 6 bases, with 16 bases separating them. CDR1 is SGHRS and CDR2 is YFSETQ in the germline V gene. The CDR3 loop spans 14 amino acids. DNA for the CDR3: TGCGCCAGCAGCGAAGGACTCAGAGGGGCTGAAGCTTTCTTT. Translating it yields CASSEGLRGAEAFF.

The V call is TRBV11-2, the J call TRBJ1-2; 7 bases fit TRBD1. Looked up from germline, CDR1 is SGHAT and CDR2 is FQNNGV. The CDR3 consists of 18 residues. Unmatched junction bases numbered 15, after V lost 5 bases and J lost 0 bases. The CDR3 DNA is TGTGCCAGCAGCCTAAAACAGGGGATTACTCTAGCTAACTATGGCTACACCTTC. This translates into CASSLKQGITLANYGYTF.

This clonotype turned up a few times. The chain combines TRBV18 with TRBJ2-1; D ambiguous. The ends were cut back, 4 bases at V and 0 bases at J, with 13 bases in the middle. Germline V gives CDR1 KGHSH, CDR2 LQKENI. CDR3 length equals 16 residues. The CDR3 loop is CASSHSRPSSYNEQFF. The CDR3 bases are TGTGCCAGCTCACATAGCCGTCCGAGCTCCTACAATGAGCAGTTCTTC.

The V call is TRBV6-1, the J call TRBJ2-7; a weak D match, TRBD1 (6 bases). CDR3 length: 13 amino acids. Germline V gene sequence: CDR1 MNHNS, CDR2 SASEGT. V shed 11 bases and J shed 7 bases, with 21 bases lying between them. CDR3 residues: CAASGTPGLEQYV. In DNA, the CDR3 is TGTGCCGCGTCCGGGACACCCGGACTTGAGCAGTACGTC.